This TCR beta chain was found in a study of CD8 T cells in Susac syndrome. Random hexamers served to reverse transcribe roughly 0.5 to 1 ug RNA. Using its own MiXCR run on the immunoSEQ multiplex PCR reads, TCRdb lists one record per CDR3 protein. Here the sample spans more than 200,000 distinct CDR3 sequences, around 90% being singletons. V shed 11 bases and J 0 bases; nucleotides not matched to a gene: 7. The CDR3 runs to 13 residues. Germline lookup yields CDR1 MNHEY and CDR2 SVGAGI. This clonotype was obtained from a human donor with multiple sclerosis. V usage is TRBV6-5 and J usage is TRBJ2-7, with 7 positions matching TRBD2. The sequenced sample was CD8+ T cells from PBMCs. The CDR3 reads CAVRGESSYEQYF. CDR3 bases: TGTGCCGTTCGGGGGGAAAGCTCCTACGAGCAGTACTTC.